What follows describes a single T cell receptor beta chain. No antigen is known for it. Base qualities were left out, and no much larger clone turns up one base away. The CDR3 regions of human TCRbeta chains were analyzed by immunosequencing. The authors processed their data as follows. Repertoire TCRs were matched against a reference library of SARS-CoV-2-specific TCRs generated with the MIRA antigen-specificity platform. Breadth meant the fraction of unique TCRs that were SARS-CoV-2-associated, whereas depth meant the fraction of total T cells that were SARS-CoV-2-associated. Using the MIRA data, each spike-specific TCR was mapped to the spike region that the TCR reacts to and placed in a CD4 or CD8 class. Log10-transformed breadth and depth values were compared by one-way ANOVA with Sidak's multiple comparisons tests. TCRdb limited this immuneACCESS table to in-frame rearrangements with V and J called. A share of clones is missing; checked studies link under half to unresolved V genes, and the rest is unexplained. The DNA was the basis for D and trimming; V, J and clone size are from that table. Recorded for this sample are about 140,000 clones; 80% to 95% of them occurred a single time. 1.1% to 1.5% of the sample is in the top ten clones.

V is cut back by 8 bases and J by 0 bases, with 4 bases in the junction unmatched. Counted from cysteine to phenylalanine, this CDR3 has 14 amino acids. CDR3 DNA is the only sequence kept; it has 42 bases, read in frame from the first base. Looking up the germline V gene yields CDR1 MNHEY and CDR2 SVGAGI. These data belong to a study of T cell responses to AZD1222 COVID-19 vaccine (dated by TCRdb to the early 2020s). Study-wide context: AZD1222 recipients whose second dose came at about 4 weeks and those whose second dose came at about 12 weeks were combined into one group, since spike-specific TCR depth and breadth did not differ between the two schedules. A total of approximately 240 trial participants underwent TCR sequencing, of whom roughly 210 received two doses of AZD1222 and about 25 received two doses of the MenACWY control vaccine. Trial participants were enrolled by age into 18-55, 56-69 and 70-plus year subgroups, with roughly 160, 29 and 62 TCR-sequenced participants respectively. Study-wide conclusions, independent of this receptor: Reportedly, close to half of the unique spike-specific TCRs recognized epitopes lying outside the regions that are mutated in the B.1.351 and B.1.1.7 variants. The vaccine-associated CD4 TCRs covered the entire spike protein, and the dominant responses fell in regions 160-218 and 743-854. Conclusions about previously exposed vaccinees are limited because only five to seven AZD1222 recipients were SARS-CoV-2 seropositive at baseline. After two AZD1222 doses, spike-specific TCR breadth and depth were significantly higher than at day 0 and than in MenACWY recipients. The 56-69-year group was small, and its depth increase did not reach significance, likely because of low power. Because no day 14 peak-response samples were available, the repertoires could be characterized only after the peak T cell response. Most participants were white British and females outnumbered males, and the authors suggested that clonal diversity may have been underestimated.

The sample's time point, from its label and the paper: baseline before first vaccination. The vaccinee samples were drawn from two UK trials, COV001 and COV002, one of which was a single-blind randomized controlled phase 2/3 trial testing AZD1222 (ChAdOx1 nCoV-19) in healthy adults. Trial participant PBMC samples were collected at day 0 and day 28 after the second dose for TCRbeta chain sequencing. The sample was peripheral blood, taken on day 0 of AZD1222 vaccination. This sequence uses TRBV6-5 and TRBJ2-7; TRBD1 aligns with 10 central bases. The receptor comes from an adult in good health. Read as DNA, the sequence is TGTGCCAGCGGATGGACAGGGGGCTCCTACGAGCAGTACTTC. It translates to CASGWTGGSYEQYF.